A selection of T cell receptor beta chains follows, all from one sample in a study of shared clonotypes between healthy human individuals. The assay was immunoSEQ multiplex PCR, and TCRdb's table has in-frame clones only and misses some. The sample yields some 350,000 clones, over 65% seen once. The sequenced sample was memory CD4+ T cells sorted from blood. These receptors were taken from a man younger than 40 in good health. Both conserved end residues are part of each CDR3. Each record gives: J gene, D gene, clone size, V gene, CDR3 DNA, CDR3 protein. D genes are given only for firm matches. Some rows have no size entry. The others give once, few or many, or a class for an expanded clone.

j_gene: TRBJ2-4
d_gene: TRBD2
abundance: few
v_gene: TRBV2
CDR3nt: TGTGCCAGCAGTGATCCAGCGGGAGTCGGGTTAGCCAAAAACATTCAGTACTTC
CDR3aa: CASSDPAGVGLAKNIQYF

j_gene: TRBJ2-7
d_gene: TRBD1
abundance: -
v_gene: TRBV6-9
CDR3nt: TGTGCCAGCGGGGACAGAGCCTACGAGCAGTACTTC
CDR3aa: CASGDRAYEQYF

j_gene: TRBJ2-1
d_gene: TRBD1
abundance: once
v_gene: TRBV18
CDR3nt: TGTGCCAGCTCACCCCGGACAGGGGGCGCAGGGAATGAGCAGTTCTTC
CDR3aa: CASSPRTGGAGNEQFF

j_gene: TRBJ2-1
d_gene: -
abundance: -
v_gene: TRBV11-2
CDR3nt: TGTGCCAGCAAAAAGGGGAGCTGGGGCTACAATGAGCAGTTCTTC
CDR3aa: CASKKGSWGYNEQFF

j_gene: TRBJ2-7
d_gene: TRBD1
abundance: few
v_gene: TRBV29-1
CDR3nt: TGCAGCGTAGTAGCCGACAGGGCCGCCGAGCAGTACTTC
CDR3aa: CSVVADRAAEQYF

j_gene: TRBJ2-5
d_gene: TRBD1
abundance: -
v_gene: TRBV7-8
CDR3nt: TGTGCCAGCAGCTCAAGACAGGGGTGGCAAGAGACCCAGTACTTC
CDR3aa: CASSSRQGWQETQYF

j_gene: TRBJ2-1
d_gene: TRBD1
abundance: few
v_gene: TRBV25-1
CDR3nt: TGTGCCAGCTCAGCGAGACAGGGGTCCTACAATGAGCAGTTCTTC
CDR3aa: CASSARQGSYNEQFF

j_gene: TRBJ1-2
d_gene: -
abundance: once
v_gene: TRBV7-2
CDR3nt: TGTGCCAGCAGCTTAGCGGACAGTTATGGCTACACCTTC
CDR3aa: CASSLADSYGYTF

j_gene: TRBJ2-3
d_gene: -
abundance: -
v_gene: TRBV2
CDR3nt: TGTGCCAGCAGTGGAGGATTTGGAGATACGCAGTATTTT
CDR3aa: CASSGGFGDTQYF

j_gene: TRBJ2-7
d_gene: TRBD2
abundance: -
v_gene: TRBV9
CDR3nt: TGTGCCAGCAGCGTAGGGGCCTTTCCGGGACTACAGTACGAGCAGTACTTC
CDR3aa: CASSVGAFPGLQYEQYF

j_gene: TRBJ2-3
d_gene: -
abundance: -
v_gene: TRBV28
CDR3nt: TGTGCCAGCAGTTTGGTCGGGAGTGGGAATACGCAGTATTTT
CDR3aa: CASSLVGSGNTQYF

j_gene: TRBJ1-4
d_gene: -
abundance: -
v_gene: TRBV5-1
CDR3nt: TGCGCCAGCAGCTTCGTGCAAAATGAAAAACTGTTTTTT
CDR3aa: CASSFVQNEKLFF

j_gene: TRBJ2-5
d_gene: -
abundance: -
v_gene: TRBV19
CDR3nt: TGTGCCAGCCTTTTAAGAGCGGAGACCCAGTACTTC
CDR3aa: CASLLRAETQYF

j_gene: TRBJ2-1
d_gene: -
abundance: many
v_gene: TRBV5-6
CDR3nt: TGTGCCAGCAGCAACAGGATGGAGCAGTTCTTC
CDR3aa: CASSNRMEQFF

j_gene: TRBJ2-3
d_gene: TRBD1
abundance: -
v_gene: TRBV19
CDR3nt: TGTGCCAGTACCCTAGGAGCAGGGGGAACAGATACGCAGTATTTT
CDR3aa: CASTLGAGGTDTQYF

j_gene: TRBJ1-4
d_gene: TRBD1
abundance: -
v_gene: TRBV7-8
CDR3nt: TGTGCCAGCAGCCCACGGACAGGCAAAGGGGAAAAACTGTTTTTT
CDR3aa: CASSPRTGKGEKLFF

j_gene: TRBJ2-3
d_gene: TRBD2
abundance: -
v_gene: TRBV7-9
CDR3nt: TGTGCCAGCAGCTTTGGGAGGGGCAATGAAGATACGCAGTATTTT
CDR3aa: CASSFGRGNEDTQYF

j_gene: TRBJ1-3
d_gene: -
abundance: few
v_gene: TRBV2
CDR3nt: TGTGCCAGCAGGGCAGGCTCTGGAAACACCATATATTTT
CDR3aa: CASRAGSGNTIYF

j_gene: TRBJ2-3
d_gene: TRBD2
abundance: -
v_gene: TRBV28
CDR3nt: TGTGCCAGCAGCACGTTTAGCGGGAGGGCCACAGATACGCAGTATTTT
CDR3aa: CASSTFSGRATDTQYF

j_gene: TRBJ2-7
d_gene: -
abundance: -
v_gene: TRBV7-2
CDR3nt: TGTGCCAGCAGCTTATTACAGACCTCCTACGAGCAGTACTTC
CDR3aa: CASSLLQTSYEQYF

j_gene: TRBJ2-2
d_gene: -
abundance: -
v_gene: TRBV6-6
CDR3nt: TGTGCCAGCAGGCGCGAGGGGGTCAACACCGGGGAGCTGTTTTTT
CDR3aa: CASRREGVNTGELFF

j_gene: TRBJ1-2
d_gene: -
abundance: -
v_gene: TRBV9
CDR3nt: TGTGCCAGCAGCGTAGCTACGGGGGACGAAAACTATGGCTACACCTTC
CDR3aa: CASSVATGDENYGYTF

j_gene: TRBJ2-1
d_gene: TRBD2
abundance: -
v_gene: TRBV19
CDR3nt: TGTGCCAGTAGCCTTGGACTAGCGGGATACAATGAGCAGTTCTTC
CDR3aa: CASSLGLAGYNEQFF

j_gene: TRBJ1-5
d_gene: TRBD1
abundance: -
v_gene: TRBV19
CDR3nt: TGTGCCAGTAGGACAGGGATAGGGGGTCAGCCCCAGCATTTT
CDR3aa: CASRTGIGGQPQHF

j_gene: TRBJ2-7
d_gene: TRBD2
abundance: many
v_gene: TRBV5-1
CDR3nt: TGCGCCAGCAGCACGACAGGGTTTCCGACTAGCGGTAAGTTCTACGAGCAGTACTTC
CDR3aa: CASSTTGFPTSGKFYEQYF